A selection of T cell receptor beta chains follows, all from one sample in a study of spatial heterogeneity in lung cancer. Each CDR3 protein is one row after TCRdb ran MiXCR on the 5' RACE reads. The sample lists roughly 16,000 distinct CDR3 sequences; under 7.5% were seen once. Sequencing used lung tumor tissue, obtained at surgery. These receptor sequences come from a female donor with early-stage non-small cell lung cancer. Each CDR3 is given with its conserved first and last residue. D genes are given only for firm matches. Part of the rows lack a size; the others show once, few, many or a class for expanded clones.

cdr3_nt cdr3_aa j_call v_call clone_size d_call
TGCGCCAGCAGCCAAGATCGGTCATTAGCGGGGGACAATGAGCAGTTCTTC CASSQDRSLAGDNEQFF TRBJ2-1 TRBV4-3 many TRBD2
TGTGCCACCAGTGACACACTAGCTCAGGAGGACGAGCAGTACTTC CATSDTLAQEDEQYF TRBJ2-7 TRBV24-1 many NA
TGTGCCAGCAGTTCTTCCCCGGACAGGGGGTCTGGGGCCAACGTCCTGACTTTC CASSSSPDRGSGANVLTF TRBJ2-6 TRBV6-2/TRBV6-3 many TRBD1
TGTGCCAGCAGCTTATATTATCGAGGGACAGTGGCCAAAAACATTCAGTACTTC CASSLYYRGTVAKNIQYF TRBJ2-4 TRBV7-2 medium-sized TRBD1
TGTGCCAGCAGCTCACAACCCAGCGGGGGGGCCGTTCTTGAGACCCAGTACTTC CASSSQPSGGAVLETQYF TRBJ2-5 TRBV3-1 NA TRBD2
TGTGCCAGCAGTGGAGGGGGCCGGAACACTGAAGCTTTCTTT CASSGGGRNTEAFF TRBJ1-1 TRBV27 NA TRBD1
TGTGCCAGCAGCATTACAGGGGTTACTGAAGCTTTCTTT CASSITGVTEAFF TRBJ1-1 TRBV7-9 NA TRBD1
TGCGCCAGCAGCTTGCCTCTGCGTGGGGCCAACGTCCTGACTTTC CASSLPLRGANVLTF TRBJ2-6 TRBV5-1 medium-sized NA
TGTGCCAGCTCACCTACCGGGAACTATGGCTACACCTTC CASSPTGNYGYTF TRBJ1-2 TRBV18 many NA
TGCAGTGCCCCTGGATCCGGAGGCTATGGCTACACCTTC CSAPGSGGYGYTF TRBJ1-2 TRBV20-1 few NA
TGTGCCAGCAGCCCCGCCCCGGGGGGCTACGAGCAGTACTTC CASSPAPGGYEQYF TRBJ2-7 TRBV5-4 many TRBD2
TGTGCCAGCAGGTCGGGCTTAGCGGGGTGGGGTTCAGATACGCAGTATTTT CASRSGLAGWGSDTQYF TRBJ2-3 TRBV12-3/TRBV12-4 many TRBD2
TGCGCCAGCAGCCAAGATCCCGTTCAGGCCCGCTCTGGAAACACCATATATTTT CASSQDPVQARSGNTIYF TRBJ1-3 TRBV4-1 medium-sized NA
TGTGCCAGCAGTTCCGCTTTCCTCCCCACCGGGGAGCTGTTTTTT CASSSAFLPTGELFF TRBJ2-2 TRBV27 few NA
TGTGCCAGCAGCTTAGCAGGGGTGGGCGAGCAGTACTTC CASSLAGVGEQYF TRBJ2-7 TRBV11-2 many NA
TGCAGTGCCAGCGGAGCAGGCAGCACAGATACGCAGTATTTT CSASGAGSTDTQYF TRBJ2-3 TRBV20-1 many NA
TGCGCCAGCAGCCGGGACGGTGAAGAGACCCAGTACTTC CASSRDGEETQYF TRBJ2-5 TRBV5-1 many NA
TGTGCCAGCAGCCGCGACAAGATCGGGATTCCTGAAGCTTTCTTT CASSRDKIGIPEAFF TRBJ1-1 TRBV6-6 NA NA
TGTGCCAGCAGCGCGGGACAGGTCGTAAATACGCAGTATTTT CASSAGQVVNTQYF TRBJ2-3 TRBV5-8 many TRBD1
TGTGCCAGCAGCCCCGACTGGGAGACAGGGAGGCGGAGGGGCTACACCTTC CASSPDWETGRRRGYTF TRBJ1-2 TRBV7-2 many TRBD1
TGTGCCAGTAGTATAGAGGCCGGCTACGAGCAGTACTTC CASSIEAGYEQYF TRBJ2-7 TRBV19 many NA
TGCAGTGCTAGGCCCCCCATAGCGGGGCGGGACACCGGGGAGCTGTTTTTT CSARPPIAGRDTGELFF TRBJ2-2 TRBV20-1 NA TRBD2
TGTGCCAGCACCCGGGACCGAAGCTCCTACGAGCAGTACTTC CASTRDRSSYEQYF TRBJ2-7 TRBV7-2 NA NA
TGTGCCAGCAGCTTGTTCCGGGGGGGCGGCACAGATACGCAGTATTTT CASSLFRGGGTDTQYF TRBJ2-3 TRBV5-4 many TRBD2
TGTGCCAGCAGCGCCTGGCGGGGGGGAAAGGCAGCAGATACGCAGTATTTT CASSAWRGGKAADTQYF TRBJ2-3 TRBV5-6 few TRBD2
TGCGCCAGCAGCTTAGGGTCGGACCAAGAGACCCAGTACTTC CASSLGSDQETQYF TRBJ2-5 TRBV5-1 few NA
TGTGCCAGCAGCCTGACAGTGAACACTGAAGCTTTCTTT CASSLTVNTEAFF TRBJ1-1 TRBV14 many NA
TGTGCCAGCAGCCCAAGGAGGAGCTCCTACGAGCAGTACTTC CASSPRRSSYEQYF TRBJ2-7 TRBV28 few NA
TGTGCCATCAGGGGCAACGAGGGGGGCGGCGAGCAGTACTTC CAIRGNEGGGEQYF TRBJ2-7 TRBV10-3 many NA
TGTGCCAGCAGTGAACCAGGGACAGGGCCTTCGAAGGAGCAGTACTTC CASSEPGTGPSKEQYF TRBJ2-7 TRBV2 many TRBD1
TGCAGTGCTGGAACCAGCTCCTACGAGCAGTACTTC CSAGTSSYEQYF TRBJ2-7 TRBV20-1 few NA
TGCGCCAGCAGCCCCGGAGGAGGACTAGCCAAAAACATTCAGTACTTC CASSPGGGLAKNIQYF TRBJ2-4 TRBV5-1 many NA
TGTGCCAGCAGCTCTCCCGGGACCCTAGAAGCTTTCTTT CASSSPGTLEAFF TRBJ1-1 TRBV11-2 NA NA
TGTGCCAGCAGCCAGGGTGGGGTTCCCTACGAGCAGTACTTC CASSQGGVPYEQYF TRBJ2-7 TRBV6-5 many NA
TGTGCCAGCAGTTTACAGGCCAAAGAGACCCAGTACTTC CASSLQAKETQYF TRBJ2-5 TRBV12-3/TRBV12-4 few NA
TGCGCCAGCAGCTTGGCGGGAGGGTACACTGAAGCTTTCTTT CASSLAGGYTEAFF TRBJ1-1 TRBV5-1 many NA
TGCGCCAGCAGCTTAGCTAGCGGGGAAGAGACCCAGTACTTC CASSLASGEETQYF TRBJ2-5 TRBV5-1 many TRBD2
TGTGCCAGCTCCCTTAAGGGACAGATCTATGGCTACACCTTC CASSLKGQIYGYTF TRBJ1-2 TRBV18 NA TRBD1
TGCGCCAGCAGACTCCTCCACTTT CASRLLHF TRBJ1-6 TRBV5-1 many NA
TGCGCCAGCAGCGTGGACAGGCCTGACTACAATGAGCAGTTCTTC CASSVDRPDYNEQFF TRBJ2-1 TRBV5-1 many TRBD1
TGCGCCAGCACCGTGACCGGGACAGGGTTTTACGAGCAGTACTTC CASTVTGTGFYEQYF TRBJ2-7 TRBV5-1 many TRBD1
TGCGCCAGCGGAACATGGGGCTCTGGGGCCAACGTCCTGACTTTC CASGTWGSGANVLTF TRBJ2-6 TRBV5-1 many NA
TGTGCCAGCAGCTTAACGGGAGGGGCCCAGCCCCAGCATTTT CASSLTGGAQPQHF TRBJ1-5 TRBV7-3 many NA
TGTGCCAGCAGCTTCCCAAAAAACTTATACAATGAGCAGTTCTTC CASSFPKNLYNEQFF TRBJ2-1 TRBV7-8 many NA
TGTGCCAGCAGCCGTGGACAGGGGGGCTTCCCTGAAGCTTTCTTT CASSRGQGGFPEAFF TRBJ1-1 TRBV7-6 many TRBD1
TGTGCCAGCAGCGTAACAGGGCTAGATACGCAGTATTTT CASSVTGLDTQYF TRBJ2-3 TRBV9 many NA
TGTGCCAGCAGCTCATGGGATATCTACAATGAGCAGTTCTTC CASSSWDIYNEQFF TRBJ2-1 TRBV7-2 many NA
TGTGCCAGCAGCCCACCTGGACAGGGTGAAGCTTTCTTT CASSPPGQGEAFF TRBJ1-1 TRBV5-4 many TRBD1
TGCAGCGTTGGGACGGGCACTCAGAATTCACCCCTCCACTTT CSVGTGTQNSPLHF TRBJ1-6 TRBV29-1 few NA
TGTGCCAGCAGTTCCGGGTATCTTTGTATCTTC CASSSGYLCIF TRBJ2-1 TRBV27 many NA